Given below is one TCR beta chain in context. This specimen belongs to a study of OX40 agonist ivuxolimab in advanced cancers. Study details: All patients had ivuxolimab intravenously every 2 weeks at 0.01 to 10 mg/kg. Patients in dose escalation had liver, melanoma, kidney or head and neck cancers. Partial responses occurred in Three dose-escalation patients, one with hepatocellular carcinoma and two with cutaneous melanoma.

Trimming took 6 bases from V and 6 from J, leaving 18 bases between them. Germline lookup yields CDR1 MNHEY and CDR2 SMNVEV (reference sequence). The CDR3 contains 14 residues. Clones were read by immunoSEQ multiplex PCR, and TCRdb kept only the in-frame ones, dropping some. The sample lists under 35,000 clones, 84% occurring once. Sequencing was performed on CD4+ or CD8+ T cells sorted from blood, taken in a trial of the OX40 agonist ivuxolimab. The chain carries TRBV27 and TRBJ2-7; D is perhaps TRBD2 (7 bases). The source is an adult with an advanced solid tumor such as melanoma, head and neck, liver or kidney cancer. In DNA form, the CDR3 reads TGTGCCAGCAGAGAACAGGGACCGGGAGGCGAGCAGTACTTC. It yields the protein CASREQGPGGEQYF.